These 23 T cell receptor beta chains originate from one sample sequenced in a study of OX40 agonist ivuxolimab in advanced cancers. Sequenced by immunoSEQ multiplex PCR; TCRdb stores in-frame clones only, minus some. Here the sample spans about 14,000 clones, roughly three quarters being singletons. The specimen comprised CD4+ or CD8+ T cells sorted from blood, sampled in a trial of the OX40 agonist ivuxolimab. Receptors were obtained from an adult with an advanced solid tumor such as melanoma, head and neck, liver or kidney cancer.

The chain is built from TRBV9 and TRBJ2-1; TRBD2 agrees at 10 bases. The CDR3 covers 15 residues. Per germline, CDR1 SGDLS and CDR2 YYNGEE. The trim removed 0 bases at V and 6 bases at J, leaving 3 bases unmatched. The CDR3 coding sequence is TGTGCCAGCAGCGTAGTAGCGGGAGGTTCCAATGAGCAGTTCTTC. It yields the protein CASSVVAGGSNEQFF.

This clone was counted a few times. The chain is built from TRBV19 and TRBJ2-1; D gene unclear. Germline lookup yields CDR1 LNHDA and CDR2 SQIVND (reference sequence). V shed 3 bases and J shed 5 bases, with 8 bases lying between them. The CDR3 spans 13 residues. CDR3 loop: CASSMVPDNEQFF. As DNA, the CDR3 is TGTGCCAGTAGTATGGTCCCAGACAATGAGCAGTTCTTC.

This chain joins TRBV27 and TRBJ2-3, with a possible D match to TRBD2 (5 bases). Deletions cut 8 bases from V and 5 bases from J, with 17 bases between. Germline V gene sequence: CDR1 MNHEY, CDR2 SMNVEV (reference sequence). This CDR3 is built from 14 residues. The CDR3 protein is CASSVGLEGDTQYF. The DNA for the CDR3 is TGTGCCAGCTCAGTAGGCCTTGAGGGAGATACGCAGTATTTT.

The chain links TRBV7-9 to TRBJ1-4; D possibly corresponds to TRBD1 (5 bases). The CDR3 loop spans 16 amino acids. Germline lookup yields CDR1 SEHNR and CDR2 FQNEAQ (reference sequence). Trimming took 5 bases from V and 6 from J, leaving 19 bases between them. The CDR3 is CASSPQDRPLHEKLFF. CDR3 DNA sequence: TGTGCCAGCAGCCCCCAAGACAGACCACTCCATGAAAAACTGTTTTTT.

The chain couples TRBV6-6 to TRBJ2-2; TRBD1 matches 9 bases. The germline gives CDR1 MNHNY, CDR2 SVGAGI (reference sequence). Unmatched junction bases numbered 3, after V lost 6 bases and J lost 1 base. This CDR3 is 15 amino acids long. CDR3 protein: CASSRTGVNTGELFF. In DNA, the CDR3 is TGTGCCAGCAGCCGGACAGGGGTGAACACCGGGGAGCTGTTTTTT.

This chain connects TRBV4-1 to TRBJ1-1; no clear D gene. The CDR3 covers 13 residues. V gave up 3 bases and J gave up 2 bases, with 7 bases separating them. Per the germline V gene, CDR1 is MGHRA and CDR2 is YSYEKL. CDR3 nucleotides: TGCGCCAGCAGCCACCCAGGCAACACTGAAGCTTTCTTT. This gives the protein CASSHPGNTEAFF.

This sequence joins TRBV2 and TRBJ2-7; maybe TRBD2 (5 bases). This CDR3 is 16 amino acids long. Germline V lookup: CDR1 SNHLY, CDR2 FYNNEI. Deletions cut 0 bases from V and 4 bases from J, with 16 bases between. This CDR3 reads CASSEAPPGILYEQYF. The CDR3 nucleotides are TGTGCCAGCAGTGAAGCACCCCCCGGGATACTATACGAGCAGTACTTC. The full variable domain, with the rest looked up from reference TRBV2 and TRBJ2-7, is EPEVTQTPSHQVTQMGQEVILRCVPISNHLYFYWYRQILGQKVEFLVSFYNNEISEKSEIFDDQFSVERPDGSNFTLKIRSTKLEDSAMYFCASSEAPPGILYEQYFGPGTRLTVT.

The chain couples TRBV7-9 to TRBJ2-2; the match to TRBD2 covers 7 bases. V dropped 0 bases and J dropped 9; count of bases not matched to a gene: 7. This CDR3 comprises 15 residues. Germline V gene data show CDR1 as SEHNR and CDR2 as FQNEAQ (reference sequence). The CDR3 loop reads CASSLAKREGWELFF. DNA for the CDR3: TGTGCCAGCAGCTTAGCGAAGCGGGAAGGATGGGAGCTGTTTTTT.

This chain joins TRBV6-1 and TRBJ2-7; no definite D call. CDR3 length: 10 residues. Trimming removed 6 bases at V and 3 bases at J, with 3 bases between. Germline CDR1 is MNHNS and CDR2 is SASEGT. In DNA, the CDR3 is TGTGCCAGCAGCTACTACGAGCAGTACTTC. It encodes CASSYYEQYF.

In its sample, this clone was seen once. The gene calls are TRBV2 and TRBJ1-1; 11 positions match TRBD1. Germline V gene lookup returns CDR1 SNHLY and CDR2 FYNNEI. With V trimmed by 5 bases and J by 3 bases, 8 bases remained unmatched. This CDR3 is 16 amino acids long. The CDR3 here is CASSPRDRGWYTEAFF. CDR3 nucleotides: TGTGCCAGCAGTCCCCGGGACAGGGGGTGGTACACTGAAGCTTTCTTT.

The rearrangement links TRBV5-6 to TRBJ2-5; D may be TRBD1 (5 bases). Between the trimmed V and J ends, which lost 1 base and 1 base, there was a span of 11 bases. Looked up from germline, CDR1 is SGHDT and CDR2 is YYEEEE. The CDR3 has 15 amino acids. In DNA, the CDR3 is TGTGCCAGCAGCTTGTCAATAGGGGTCCAAGAGACCCAGTACTTC. Residues: CASSLSIGVQETQYF.

V gene TRBV9 combines with J gene TRBJ2-1; TRBD2 matches at 9 bases. The CDR3 totals 15 residues. Germline lookup yields CDR1 SGDLS and CDR2 YYNGEE. J gave up 4 bases and V 3 bases, and 5 bases lay outside the gene matches. As DNA, the CDR3 is TGTGCCAGCAGCGAAAAGCGGGGGGAGTACAATGAGCAGTTCTTC. Translated: CASSEKRGEYNEQFF.

V and J are TRBV2 and TRBJ2-1, with D hard to call. Trimming stripped 6 bases from V and 5 bases from J, with 2 bases between. This CDR3 contains 10 residues. Germline loops: CDR1 SNHLY, CDR2 FYNNEI. The CDR3 loop is CASSNNEQFF. The CDR3 DNA is TGTGCCAGCAGCAACAATGAGCAGTTCTTC.

The chain links TRBV2 to TRBJ2-7; TRBD2 agrees at 7 bases. Germline V lookup: CDR1 SNHLY, CDR2 FYNNEI. V lost 9 bases to trimming and J lost 3 bases; unmatched junction nucleotides: 11. CDR3 length: 14 residues. The CDR3 DNA sequence: TGTGCCAGTGATTGGGGGGGGAAACACTACGAGCAGTACTTC. Translation gives CASDWGGKHYEQYF. Full variable domain (remainder filled in from reference TRBV2 and TRBJ2-7): EPEVTQTPSHQVTQMGQEVILRCVPISNHLYFYWYRQILGQKVEFLVSFYNNEISEKSEIFDDQFSVERPDGSNFTLKIRSTKLEDSAMYFCASDWGGKHYEQYFGPGTRLTVT.

V and J are TRBV13 and TRBJ1-2, with D possibly TRBD1 on 5 matching bases. Germline CDR1 PRHDT, CDR2 FYEKMQ (reference sequence). Trimming cost V 2 bases and J 3 bases, with 16 bases left between them. This CDR3 has 16 residues. The DNA of the CDR3 is TGTGCCAGCAGCTTACTCTCCGGGGCCCGGGACTATGGCTACACCTTC. It translates to CASSLLSGARDYGYTF.

This clone is labeled as medium-sized. The chain couples TRBV7-8 to TRBJ2-7; D might be TRBD1 (6 bases). The CDR3 is made up of 15 amino acids. V shed 6 bases and J shed 1 base, with 16 bases lying between them. Germline values: CDR1 SGHVS, CDR2 FQNEAQ. As DNA, the CDR3 is TGTGCCAGCAGGCCATTTCAGGGGCCATCCTACGAGCAGTACTTC. Translation gives CASRPFQGPSYEQYF.

V usage is TRBV21-1 and J usage is TRBJ2-7; the table's D call of TRBD2 was not tested on the DNA. TRBV21-1 is marked as a pseudogene. The CDR3 is 19 amino acids. The CDR3 spells CASSKEVAGGPRLPYEQYF. Written as DNA, the CDR3 is TGTGCCAGCAGCAAAGAGGTAGCGGGGGGGCCTCGCCTCCCCTACGAGCAGTACTTC.

In this sample, this clone turned up a few times. The CDR3 here is CASSFPERQGFSYEQYF. As DNA, the CDR3 is TGTGCCAGCAGCTTCCCCGAGCGACAGGGCTTCTCCTACGAGCAGTACTTC. The chain recombines TRBV7-2 with TRBJ2-7, with TRBD1 matching 7 bases. The CDR3 has 17 amino acids. Germline V CDR1 and CDR2: SGHTA, FQGNSA. V was pared by 3 bases and J by 0 bases, with 11 bases of the junction left unmatched.

The DNA for the CDR3 is TGTGCCAGCAGCCCGGACAGCGACGAGCAGTACTTC. Translating gives CASSPDSDEQYF. This rearrangement joins TRBV7-8 to TRBJ2-7; TRBD1 might be the D (6 bases). V was trimmed by 5 bases and J by 5 bases, leaving 10 bases between them. The length of the CDR3 is 12 residues. Germline loops: CDR1 SGHVS, CDR2 FQNEAQ.

The DNA of the CDR3 is TGTGCCAGCAGCGTAGGTGTGGGGCAGTATTTT. Amino acid sequence: CASSVGVGQYF. The rearrangement joins TRBV9 to TRBJ2-3, with unresolved D. CDR1 and CDR2 from the germline V gene are SGDLS and YYNGEE. V lost 0 bases to trimming and J lost 11 bases, with 7 bases between them. The CDR3 is 11 amino acids.

This sequence joins TRBV13 and TRBJ2-7, with D perhaps given as TRBD1 or TRBD2 (5 bases each). The V end was cut by 7 bases, the J end by 4 bases, with 14 bases between. CDR3 length equals 13 residues. Per germline, CDR1 PRHDT and CDR2 FYEKMQ (reference sequence). The CDR3 nucleotides are TGTGCCAGCACGGTTGAGGGGTCATACGAGCAGTACTTC. Protein product: CASTVEGSYEQYF.

This chain connects TRBV14 to TRBJ1-5; TRBD1 is a possible D gene (5 bases). This CDR3 region has 17 residues. The V end was cut by 5 bases, the J end by 0 bases, with 17 bases between. Germline CDR1 reads SGHDN; CDR2 reads FVKESK. The CDR3 DNA reads TGTGCCAGCAGCGGTTGGCAGGGTCTTTATAGCAATCAGCCCCAGCATTTT. Translated, it gives CASSGWQGLYSNQPQHF.

The V gene is TRBV21-1, the J gene TRBJ2-7; the D call in the table, TRBD2, was not verified against the DNA. TRBV21-1 is a pseudogene segment. CDR3 length: 14 amino acids. Here the CDR3 reads CASSKGGGGYEQYF. DNA of the CDR3: TGTGCCAGCAGCAAAGGGGGGGGAGGATACGAGCAGTACTTC.